The clone carrying this T cell receptor (beta chain) occurred a few times. Its target is unknown. This record belongs to a study of response to subunit inactivated influenza vaccine. Overall study results and limits: The authors put forward the suggestion that each seasonal influenza vaccination may bring in only a limited number of new T cells.

TCRdb re-analysed the RT-PCR reads in MiXCR, keeping a single row per CDR3 protein. In the table there are 300,000 to 350,000 distinct CDR3 sequences, approximately 21% of which are singletons. Germline CDR1 is SGDLS and CDR2 is YYNGEE. Trimming pared 0 bases from V and 5 bases from J, leaving 9 bases between. CDR3 length: 15 amino acids. The receptor's source is a man between 50 and 69 years old who received an inactivated influenza vaccine. V usage is TRBV9 and J usage is TRBJ1-6; D is ambiguous. Here the sequenced sample was PBMCs from blood, taken less than 22 months after vaccination. The CDR3 is CASSVGGRDNSPLHF. The CDR3 DNA follows: TGTGCCAGCAGCGTAGGAGGCAGAGATAATTCACCCCTCCACTTT.